The present TCR beta chain was sequenced within a study of control samples from healthy donors and cancer patients. V lost 1 base to trimming and J lost 4 bases; unmatched junction nucleotides: 6. The CDR3 runs to 16 residues. Germline V lookup: CDR1 LGHDT, CDR2 YNNKEL (reference sequence). Produced via immunoSEQ multiplex PCR; TCRdb's table is partial and in-frame only. Among 200,000 to 250,000 clones, about 93% were seen once, and the ten largest hold 1.5%. V is TRBV3-1 (or the pseudogene TRBV3-2) and J is TRBJ1-5; 8 bases line up with TRBD1. The TCR was taken from a man aged 50 or older in good health. The sample consisted of blood. This chain's CDR3 is CASSQAGTGGNQPQHF. DNA of the CDR3: TGTGCCAGCAGCCAAGCCGGGACAGGAGGTAATCAGCCCCAGCATTTT.